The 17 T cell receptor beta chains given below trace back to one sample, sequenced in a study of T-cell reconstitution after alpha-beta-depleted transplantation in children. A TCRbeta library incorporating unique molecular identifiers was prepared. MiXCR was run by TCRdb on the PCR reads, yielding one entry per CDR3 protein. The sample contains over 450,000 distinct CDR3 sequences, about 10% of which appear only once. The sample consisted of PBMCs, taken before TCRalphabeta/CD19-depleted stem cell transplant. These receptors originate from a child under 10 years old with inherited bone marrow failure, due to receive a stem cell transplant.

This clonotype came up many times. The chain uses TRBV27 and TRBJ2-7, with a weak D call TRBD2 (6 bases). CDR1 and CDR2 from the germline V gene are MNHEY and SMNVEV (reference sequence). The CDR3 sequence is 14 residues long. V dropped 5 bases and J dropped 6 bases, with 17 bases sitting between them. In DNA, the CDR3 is TGTGCCAGCAGTCCCCGGGTGGGGGGTGGCGAGCAGTACTTC. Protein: CASSPRVGGGEQYF.

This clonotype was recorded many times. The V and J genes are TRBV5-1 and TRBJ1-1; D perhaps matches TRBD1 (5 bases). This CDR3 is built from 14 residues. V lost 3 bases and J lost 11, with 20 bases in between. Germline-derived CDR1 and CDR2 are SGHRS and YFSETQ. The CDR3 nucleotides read TGCGCCAGCAGCTCCTCCCAGGACCCTCGGGGGGCTTTCTTT. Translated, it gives CASSSSQDPRGAFF.

CDR3 nucleotides: TGTGCCAGCACCCCGACAGGGGAGAGTCAGCCCCAGCATTTT. It encodes CASTPTGESQPQHF. This rearrangement joins TRBV12-3 or TRBV12-4 to TRBJ1-5; 8 bases agree with TRBD1. V was pared by 7 bases and J by 6 bases, with 8 bases of the junction left unmatched. This CDR3 region has 14 residues.

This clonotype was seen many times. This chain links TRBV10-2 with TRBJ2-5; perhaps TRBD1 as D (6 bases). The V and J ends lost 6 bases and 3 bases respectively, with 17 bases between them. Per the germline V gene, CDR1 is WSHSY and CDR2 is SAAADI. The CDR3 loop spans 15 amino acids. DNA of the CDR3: TGCGCCAGCAGGAAAACAGGGAACAGAGAAGAGACCCAGTACTTC. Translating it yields CASRKTGNREETQYF.

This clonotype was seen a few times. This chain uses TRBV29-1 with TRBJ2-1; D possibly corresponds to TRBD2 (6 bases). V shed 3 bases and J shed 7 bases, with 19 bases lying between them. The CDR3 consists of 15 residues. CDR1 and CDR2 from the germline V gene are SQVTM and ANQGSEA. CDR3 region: CSVDGGELKTNEQFF. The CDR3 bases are TGCAGCGTTGACGGGGGAGAGCTAAAGACGAATGAGCAGTTCTTC.

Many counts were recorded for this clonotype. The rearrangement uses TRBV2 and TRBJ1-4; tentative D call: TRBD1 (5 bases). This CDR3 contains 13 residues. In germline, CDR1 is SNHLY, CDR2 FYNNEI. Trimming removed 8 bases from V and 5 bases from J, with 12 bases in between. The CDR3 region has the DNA TGTGCCAGCGGGACCGCCGTGAATGAAAAACTGTTTTTT. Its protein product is CASGTAVNEKLFF. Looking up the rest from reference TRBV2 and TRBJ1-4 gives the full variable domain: EPEVTQTPSHQVTQMGQEVILRCVPISNHLYFYWYRQILGQKVEFLVSFYNNEISEKSEIFDDQFSVERPDGSNFTLKIRSTKLEDSAMYFCASGTAVNEKLFFGSGTQLSVL.

CDR3 protein: CASSQEGLYQHSGNTIYF. CDR3 bases: TGCGCCAGCAGCCAAGAAGGGCTATACCAGCACTCTGGAAACACCATATATTTT. This rearrangement joins TRBV4-3 to TRBJ1-3; D uncertain. Germline V gene data show CDR1 as LGHNA and CDR2 as YSLEER. Trimming stripped 0 bases from V and 0 bases from J, with 15 bases between. This CDR3 is 18 amino acids long.

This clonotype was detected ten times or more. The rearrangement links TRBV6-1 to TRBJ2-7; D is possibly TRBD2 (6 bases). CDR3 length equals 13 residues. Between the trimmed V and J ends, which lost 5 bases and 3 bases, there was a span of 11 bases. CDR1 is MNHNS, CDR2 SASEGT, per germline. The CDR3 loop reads CASSRSGDYEQYF. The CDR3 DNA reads TGTGCCAGCAGTCGTTCGGGGGACTACGAGCAGTACTTC.

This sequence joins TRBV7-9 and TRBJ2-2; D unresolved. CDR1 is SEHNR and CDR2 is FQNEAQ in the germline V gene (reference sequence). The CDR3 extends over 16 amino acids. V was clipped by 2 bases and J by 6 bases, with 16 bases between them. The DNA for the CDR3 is TGTGCCAGCAGCTTACTGGCACACCCCGTTGCCGGGGAGCTGTTTTTT. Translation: CASSLLAHPVAGELFF.

The CDR3 DNA is TGTGCCAGCAGTCCCTATCAGGGGGCCTATGGCTACACCTTC. It encodes CASSPYQGAYGYTF. This chain joins TRBV28 and TRBJ1-2, with 8 nucleotides matching TRBD1. CDR1 MDHEN and CDR2 SYDVKM come from the germline V gene. CDR3 length equals 14 residues. J gave up 4 bases and V 5 bases, and 6 bases lay outside the gene matches.

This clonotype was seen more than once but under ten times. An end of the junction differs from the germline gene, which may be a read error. The CDR3 region is CARSYNEGGPGEQFF. The CDR3 bases are TGTGCCAGAAGTTACAATGAGGGAGGGCCCGGTGAGCAGTTCTTC. The rearrangement uses TRBV6-5 and TRBJ2-1, with 7 bases aligning to TRBD2. Germline V lookup: CDR1 MNHEY, CDR2 SVGAGI. The CDR3 loop spans 15 amino acids.

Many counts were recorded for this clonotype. This CDR3 reads CASRQGGSQPQHF. In DNA form, the CDR3 reads TGTGCCAGCAGACAAGGGGGCAGTCAGCCCCAGCATTTT. The chain combines TRBV2 with TRBJ1-5; 7 bases line up with TRBD1. Per germline, CDR1 SNHLY and CDR2 FYNNEI. With 6 bases clipped from V and 6 bases from J, the junction kept 5 bases outside the gene matches. This CDR3 region has 13 residues.

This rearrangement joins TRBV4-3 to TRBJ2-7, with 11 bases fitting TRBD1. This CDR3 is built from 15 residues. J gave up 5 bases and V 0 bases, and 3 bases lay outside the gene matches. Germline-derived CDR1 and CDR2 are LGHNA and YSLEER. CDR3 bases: TGCGCCAGCAGCCAAGATAGGACAGGGGGCCACGAGCAGTACTTC. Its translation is CASSQDRTGGHEQYF.

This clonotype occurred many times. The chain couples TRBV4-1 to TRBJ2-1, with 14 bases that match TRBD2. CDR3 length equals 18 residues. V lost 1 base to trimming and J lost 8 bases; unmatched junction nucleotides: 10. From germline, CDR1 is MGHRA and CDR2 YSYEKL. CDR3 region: CASSQVLWTSGRRDEQFF. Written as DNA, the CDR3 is TGCGCCAGCAGCCAAGTGTTGTGGACTAGCGGGAGGCGCGATGAGCAGTTCTTC.

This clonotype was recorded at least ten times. CDR3 nucleotides: TGTGCCAGCAGCGTCGTAGGTTCCAGCATCTATGGCTACACCTTC. This sequence encodes CASSVVGSSIYGYTF. The J gene is TRBJ1-2, the V gene TRBV9; D gene uncertain. In germline, CDR1 is SGDLS, CDR2 YYNGEE. This CDR3 has 15 residues. V dropped 2 bases and J dropped 4 bases, with 15 bases sitting between them. Based on the CDR3 plus reference TRBV9 and TRBJ1-2, the full variable domain is DSGVTQTPKHLITATGQRVTLRCSPRSGDLSVYWYQQSLDQGLQFLIQYYNGEERAKGNILERFSAQQFPDLHSELNLSSLELGDSALYFCASSVVGSSIYGYTFGSGTRLTVV.

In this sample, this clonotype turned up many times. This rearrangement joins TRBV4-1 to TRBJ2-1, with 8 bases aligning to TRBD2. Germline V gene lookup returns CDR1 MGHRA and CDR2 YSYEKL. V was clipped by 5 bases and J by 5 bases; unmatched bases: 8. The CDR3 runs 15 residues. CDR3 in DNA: TGCGCCAGCAGCACCCGGGAGGGCCGGGACAATGAGCAGTTCTTC. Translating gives CASSTREGRDNEQFF.

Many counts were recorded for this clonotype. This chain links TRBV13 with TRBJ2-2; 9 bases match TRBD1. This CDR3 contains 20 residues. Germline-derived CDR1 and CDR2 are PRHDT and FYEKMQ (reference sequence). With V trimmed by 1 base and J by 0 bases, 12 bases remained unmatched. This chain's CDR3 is CASSLVWDRDPYSNTGELFF. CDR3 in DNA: TGTGCCAGCAGCTTAGTGTGGGACAGGGACCCTTATTCGAACACCGGGGAGCTGTTTTTT.